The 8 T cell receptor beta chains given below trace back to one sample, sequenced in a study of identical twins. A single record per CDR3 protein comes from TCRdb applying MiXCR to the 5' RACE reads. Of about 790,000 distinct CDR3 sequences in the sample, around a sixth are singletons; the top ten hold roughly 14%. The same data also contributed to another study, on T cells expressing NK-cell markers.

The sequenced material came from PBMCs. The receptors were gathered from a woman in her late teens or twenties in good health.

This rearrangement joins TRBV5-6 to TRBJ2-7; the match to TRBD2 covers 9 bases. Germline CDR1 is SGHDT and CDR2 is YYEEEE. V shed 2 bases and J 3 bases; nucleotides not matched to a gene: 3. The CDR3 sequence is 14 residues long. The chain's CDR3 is CASSFLAGIYEQYF. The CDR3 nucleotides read TGTGCCAGCAGCTTCCTAGCGGGGATCTACGAGCAGTACTTC. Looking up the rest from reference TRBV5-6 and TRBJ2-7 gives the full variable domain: DAGVTQSPTHLIKTRGQQVTLRCSPKSGHDTVSWYQQALGQGPQFIFQYYEEEERQRGNFPDRFSGHQFPNYSSELNVNALLLGDSALYLCASSFLAGIYEQYFGPGTRLTVT.

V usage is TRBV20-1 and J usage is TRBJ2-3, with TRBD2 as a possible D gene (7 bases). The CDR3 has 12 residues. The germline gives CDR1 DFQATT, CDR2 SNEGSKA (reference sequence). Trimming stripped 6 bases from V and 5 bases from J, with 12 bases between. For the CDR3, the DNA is TGCAGTGCGGGGGGGCGTAGAGATACGCAGTATTTT. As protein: CSAGGRRDTQYF.

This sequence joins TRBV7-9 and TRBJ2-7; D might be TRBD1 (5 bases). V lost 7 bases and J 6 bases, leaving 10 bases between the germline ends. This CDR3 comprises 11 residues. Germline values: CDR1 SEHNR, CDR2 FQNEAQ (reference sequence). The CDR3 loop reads CASTNRGEQYF. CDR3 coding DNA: TGTGCCAGCACCAATAGGGGCGAGCAGTACTTC.

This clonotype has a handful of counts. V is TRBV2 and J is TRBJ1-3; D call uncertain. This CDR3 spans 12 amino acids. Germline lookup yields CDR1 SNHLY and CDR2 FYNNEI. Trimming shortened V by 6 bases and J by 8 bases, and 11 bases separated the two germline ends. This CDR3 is CASRPESDTIYF. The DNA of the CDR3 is TGTGCCAGCAGGCCTGAATCGGACACCATATATTTT.

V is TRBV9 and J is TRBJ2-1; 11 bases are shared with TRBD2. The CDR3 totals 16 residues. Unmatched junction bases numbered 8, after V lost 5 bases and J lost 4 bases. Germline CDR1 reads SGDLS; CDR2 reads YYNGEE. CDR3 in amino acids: CASSYSGGAGYNEQFF. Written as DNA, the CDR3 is TGTGCCAGCAGTTATAGCGGGGGGGCCGGGTACAATGAGCAGTTCTTC.

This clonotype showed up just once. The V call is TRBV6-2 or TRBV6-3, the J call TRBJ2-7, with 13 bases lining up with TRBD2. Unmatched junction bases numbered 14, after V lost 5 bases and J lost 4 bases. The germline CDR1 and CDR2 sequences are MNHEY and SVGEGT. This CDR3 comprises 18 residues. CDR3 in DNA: TGTGCCAGCAGTCACGCTCCAGGACTAGCGGGAGTATCTTACGAGCAGTACTTC. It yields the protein CASSHAPGLAGVSYEQYF.

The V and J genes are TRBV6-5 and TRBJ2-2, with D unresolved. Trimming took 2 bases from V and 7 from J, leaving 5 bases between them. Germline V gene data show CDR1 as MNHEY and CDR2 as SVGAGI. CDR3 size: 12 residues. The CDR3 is CASSYGVGELFF. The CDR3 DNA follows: TGTGCCAGCAGTTACGGCGTCGGGGAGCTGTTTTTT.

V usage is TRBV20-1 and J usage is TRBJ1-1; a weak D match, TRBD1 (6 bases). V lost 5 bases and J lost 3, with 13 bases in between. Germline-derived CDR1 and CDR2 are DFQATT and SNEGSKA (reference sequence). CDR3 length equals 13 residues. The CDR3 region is CSASPGADTEAFF. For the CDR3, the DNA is TGCAGTGCTTCCCCAGGGGCGGACACTGAAGCTTTCTTT.